This T cell receptor (beta chain) originates from a study of blood T cell repertoires in COVID-19. Study at large: Italy, Spain and the United States were the sources of the convalescent and acute COVID-19 samples.

Authors' processing steps: Amplifying reference gene primers gave estimates of nucleated cell counts. Sequencing was performed with immunoSEQ multiplex PCR; in TCRdb, only in-frame clones are kept and a portion is missing. That table supplies the V and J calls and clone size; D and trimming were determined from the DNA. Counted here are about 97,000 clones, more than 80% occurring once; the ten biggest clones make up around 4%. The germline V gene encodes CDR1 SGHVS and CDR2 FNYEAQ. This CDR3 comprises 15 residues. The junction had 7 bases not matched to a gene; V was cut back by 2 bases and J by 10 bases.

The chain joins TRBV7-6 to TRBJ1-6, with 8 bases that match TRBD1. The source material was peripheral blood. This clonotype was sampled from a human donor in a cohort sampled during active COVID-19. This CDR3 is CASSLQGQVYSPLHF. The CDR3 DNA reads as TGTGCCAGCAGCTTACAGGGACAGGTTTACTCACCCCTCCACTTT. The complete variable domain, with remaining parts taken from reference TRBV7-6 and TRBJ1-6, reads GAGVSQSPRYKVTKRGQDVALRCDPISGHVSLYWYRQALGQGPEFLTYFNYEAQQDKSGLPNDRFSAERPEGSISTLTIQRTEQRDSAMYRCASSLQGQVYSPLHFGNGTRLTVT.